The 28 T cell receptor beta chains below come from one sample, sequenced in a study of T cell responses to AZD1222 COVID-19 vaccine (dated by TCRdb to about 2021). The label giving this sample's time point can be read as: baseline before first vaccination. The method was the immunoSEQ multiplex PCR assay. TCRdb carries this immuneACCESS record with in-frame sequences only. Its versions omit some clonotypes, under half of them owing to an unresolved V gene in the studies checked, with the rest unexplained. The sample records under 200,000 clones, 85% to 95% of which are singletons. In total, the top ten clones hold about 3.9% of the sample. The starting material was peripheral blood, obtained on day 0 of AZD1222 vaccination. The receptors here all came from an adult in good health.

The gene calls are TRBV29-1 and TRBJ2-1, with 10 bases matching TRBD2. Trimming removed 6 bases from V and 3 bases from J; junction bases left unmatched: 5. This CDR3 has 14 amino acids. Germline V gene data show CDR1 as SQVTM and CDR2 as ANQGSEA. The CDR3 protein is CSVAGGPLYNEQFF. DNA of the CDR3: TGCAGCGTAGCGGGAGGGCCTCTCTACAATGAGCAGTTCTTC.

The CDR3, as DNA: TGTGCCAGCAGTGCGGGGACGGCCTCGGGGTTCTCGCAGTATTTT. Encoded protein: CASSAGTASGFSQYF. The V call is TRBV28, the J call TRBJ2-3; weak D call: TRBD2 (6 bases). The germline V gene has CDR1 MDHEN and CDR2 SYDVKM. Between the trimmed V and J ends, which lost 5 bases and 10 bases, there was a span of 22 bases. The CDR3 has 15 amino acids.

The rearrangement joins TRBV9 to TRBJ1-6; 7 bases map to TRBD1. CDR3 length: 15 residues. The V gene's germline CDR1 is SGDLS and CDR2 YYNGEE. J lost 6 bases, V lost 3 bases, and 6 bases had no gene match. CDR3 sequence (DNA): TGTGCCAGCAGCGGACCAGGGGGTGGTAATTCACCCCTCCACTTT. It encodes CASSGPGGGNSPLHF.

J is TRBJ2-5 and V is TRBV4-2; maybe TRBD2 (5 bases). The CDR3 contains 14 residues. Trimming stripped 4 bases from V and 7 bases from J, with 16 bases between. Germline lookup yields CDR1 LGHNA and CDR2 YNFKEQ. Written as DNA, the CDR3 is TGTGCCAGCAGCCTCCAAGAGGAGGAAGTGACCCAGTACTTC. Residues: CASSLQEEEVTQYF.

V usage is TRBV5-1 and J usage is TRBJ2-1; possible D gene TRBD2, 6 bases. The V gene's germline CDR1 is SGHRS and CDR2 YFSETQ. V lost 1 base to trimming and J lost 3 bases, with 17 bases between them. The CDR3 sequence is 17 residues long. The CDR3 nucleotides read TGCGCCAGCAGCTTGTCCCCGGGGGAGCTCTACTACAATGAGCAGTTCTTC. As protein: CASSLSPGELYYNEQFF.

The rearrangement joins TRBV12-5 to TRBJ1-1; possibly TRBD1 for D (6 bases). CDR3 length: 16 residues. Germline V lookup: CDR1 LGHNT, CDR2 FRNRAP. V lost 2 bases and J 3 bases, leaving 16 bases between the germline ends. The DNA of the CDR3 is TGTGCTAGTGGTTTGCCTAGAGGGGGGCGGGACACTGAAGCTTTCTTT. It is translated as CASGLPRGGRDTEAFF.

The chain is built from TRBV5-1 and TRBJ1-1; the match to TRBD1 covers 8 bases. The CDR3 consists of 15 residues. CDR1 and CDR2 (germline): SGHRS, YFSETQ. V trimming: 2 bases; J trimming: 0 bases; junction bases outside the gene matches: 3. This chain's CDR3 is CASSLRDRLNTEAFF. CDR3 nucleotide sequence: TGCGCCAGCAGCTTACGGGACAGGTTGAACACTGAAGCTTTCTTT.

J is TRBJ1-2 and V is TRBV6-5; D remains unclear. The V gene lost 5 bases and the J gene lost 6 bases, with 10 bases spanning the gap. CDR3 size: 12 residues. Germline-derived CDR1 and CDR2 are MNHEY and SVGAGI. The CDR3 nucleotides are TGTGCCAGCAGTCTCCTCGGACATGGCTACACCTTC. It encodes CASSLLGHGYTF.

The chain links TRBV6-5 to TRBJ1-4; the D is unclear. CDR1 and CDR2 (germline): MNHEY, SVGAGI. The CDR3 is made up of 14 amino acids. V dropped 7 bases and J dropped 2 bases, with 11 bases sitting between them. Written as DNA, the CDR3 is TGTGCCAGCAAAAACTTTGTGACTAATGAAAAACTGTTTTTT. It yields the protein CASKNFVTNEKLFF.

The V and J genes are TRBV5-6 and TRBJ1-1; D is undetermined. The CDR3 sequence is 18 residues long. Trimming took 0 bases from V and 2 from J, leaving 20 bases between them. Germline V gives CDR1 SGHDT, CDR2 YYEEEE. DNA for the CDR3: TGTGCCAGCAGCTTGGCCGGGCGGCCGCGGGGTATTAACACTGAAGCTTTCTTT. Its translation is CASSLAGRPRGINTEAFF.

The CDR3 DNA sequence: TGTGCCAGCACCTCGGCTGGGGACAGGGATTCGAACACCGGGGAGCTGTTTTTT. Its translation is CASTSAGDRDSNTGELFF. This chain connects TRBV3-1 (or the pseudogene TRBV3-2) to TRBJ2-2; the match to TRBD1 covers 9 bases. V shed 7 bases, J shed 0 bases, and the junction held 12 bases outside the gene matches. The CDR3 covers 18 residues. The germline CDR1 and CDR2 sequences are LGHDT and YNNKEL (reference sequence).

CDR3 loop: CATGGPHTEAFF. CDR3 DNA sequence: TGTGCCACCGGGGGACCCCACACTGAAGCTTTCTTT. This chain links TRBV6-5 with TRBJ1-1, with a possible D match to TRBD1 (5 bases). V dropped 10 bases and J dropped 3 bases, with 12 bases sitting between them. Germline CDR1 MNHEY, CDR2 SVGAGI. The CDR3 contains 12 residues.

The gene calls are TRBV7-8 and TRBJ1-1, with D possibly TRBD1 on 5 matching bases. The CDR3 length is 14 residues. Germline V gene data show CDR1 as SGHVS and CDR2 as FQNEAQ. Trimming left V 5 bases short and J 1 base short, with 11 bases between. In DNA, the CDR3 is TGTGCCAGCAGCCCAGGGCGGGGGAACACTGAAGCTTTCTTT. Its protein product is CASSPGRGNTEAFF.

The V gene is TRBV6-2 or TRBV6-3, the J gene TRBJ2-7, with D hard to call. Germline CDR1 and CDR2: MNHEY and SVGEGT. V shed 2 bases and J shed 7 bases, with 9 bases lying between them. CDR3 size: 12 residues. This CDR3 is CASSYPTIEQYF. As DNA, the CDR3 is TGTGCCAGCAGTTACCCCACTATTGAGCAGTACTTC.

V is TRBV5-1 and J is TRBJ1-2, with 7 bases identical to TRBD1. With V trimmed by 1 base and J by 5 bases, 11 bases remained unmatched. This CDR3 is 16 amino acids long. Germline V gene lookup returns CDR1 SGHRS and CDR2 YFSETQ. CDR3 in amino acids: CASSLTGESGDYGYTF. The CDR3 bases are TGCGCCAGCAGCTTGACAGGGGAATCGGGCGATTATGGCTACACCTTC.

In DNA, the CDR3 is TGTGCCAGCAGCCAAGGAGGGTCCGGGGCCAACGTCCTGACTTTC. Its protein is CASSQGGSGANVLTF. J is TRBJ2-6 and V is TRBV3-1 (or the pseudogene TRBV3-2), with a weak D call TRBD2 (5 bases). This CDR3 spans 15 amino acids. Germline lookup yields CDR1 LGHDT and CDR2 YNNKEL (reference sequence). Trimming took off 1 base at V and 4 bases at J, with 8 bases between the two ends.

V is TRBV13 and J is TRBJ2-3, with D possibly being TRBD1 or TRBD2 (5 bases each). The CDR3 is 14 amino acids. Germline V gene lookup returns CDR1 PRHDT and CDR2 FYEKMQ (reference sequence). The V end lost 4 bases, the J end lost 6 bases, and 14 bases lay between the germline ends. The DNA of the CDR3 is TGTGCCAGCAGCTACGGGACCGAAGGGGATACGCAGTATTTT. Encoded protein: CASSYGTEGDTQYF.

V and J are TRBV6-6 and TRBJ2-6, with 11 bases that match TRBD2. The germline V gene encodes CDR1 MNHNY and CDR2 SVGAGI (reference sequence). J was trimmed by 4 bases and V by 5 bases; bases with no gene match: 10. This CDR3 comprises 18 residues. This chain's CDR3 is CASSPVVAGGVGANVLTF. CDR3 DNA sequence: TGTGCCAGCAGTCCCGTTGTAGCGGGAGGGGTAGGGGCCAACGTCCTGACTTTC.

The chain uses TRBV10-3 and TRBJ2-5; 7 bases are a match to TRBD2. V trimming: 6 bases; J trimming: 5 bases; junction bases outside the gene matches: 6. The CDR3 runs to 13 residues. The germline CDR1 and CDR2 sequences are ENHRY and SYGVKD. The CDR3 sequence is CAISTRGEETQYF. CDR3 DNA sequence: TGTGCCATCAGCACACGGGGGGAGGAGACCCAGTACTTC.

The rearrangement joins TRBV27 to TRBJ1-5; TRBD1 matches at 7 bases. CDR1 MNHEY and CDR2 SMNVEV come from the germline V gene (reference sequence). The J segment lost 3 bases and the V segment lost 4 bases, leaving 12 bases of the junction unmatched. The CDR3 loop spans 17 amino acids. CDR3 residues: CASSSSGQSVPNQPQHF. In DNA, the CDR3 is TGTGCCAGCAGTTCCTCGGGACAGTCAGTCCCCAATCAGCCCCAGCATTTT.

The chain joins TRBV10-3 to TRBJ1-2; no firm D call. The V end was cut by 5 bases, the J end by 4 bases, with 11 bases between. This CDR3 region has 13 residues. CDR1 ENHRY and CDR2 SYGVKD come from the germline V gene. CDR3 sequence reads: CAISRMPPYGYTF. CDR3 sequence (DNA): TGTGCCATCAGTCGGATGCCACCCTATGGCTACACCTTC.

This chain links TRBV19 with TRBJ1-1; D is ambiguous. Trimming pared 6 bases from V and 6 bases from J, leaving 11 bases between. This CDR3 is built from 12 residues. Per the germline V gene, CDR1 is LNHDA and CDR2 is SQIVND (reference sequence). CDR3 DNA: TGTGCCAGTAGCCTAGACTCTTCTGAAGCTTTCTTT. Encoded protein: CASSLDSSEAFF. The whole variable domain, filled in from reference TRBV19 and TRBJ1-1, reads DGGITQSPKYLFRKEGQNVTLSCEQNLNHDAMYWYRQDPGQGLRLIYYSQIVNDFQKGDIAEGYSVSREKKESFPLTVTSAQKNPTAFYLCASSLDSSEAFFGQGTRLTVV.

The V and J genes are TRBV28 and TRBJ1-1; D unresolved. V was pared by 5 bases and J by 1 base, with 17 bases between. The CDR3 spans 16 residues. Germline CDR1 reads MDHEN; CDR2 reads SYDVKM. As DNA, the CDR3 is TGTGCCAGCAGTAAAGTCCGCCCTACGCAGAACACTGAAGCTTTCTTT. It is translated as CASSKVRPTQNTEAFF.

The chain combines TRBV11-2 with TRBJ2-5; D may be TRBD1 (5 bases). The germline CDR1 and CDR2 sequences are SGHAT and FQNNGV. With 5 bases removed from V and 1 base from J, the gap between germline ends came to 11 bases. This CDR3 has 14 residues. CDR3 sequence (DNA): TGTGCCAGCAGCCGACAGAGCATCCAAGAGACCCAGTACTTC. It codes for CASSRQSIQETQYF.

The chain links TRBV19 to TRBJ1-1; weak D call: TRBD1 (5 bases). The length of the CDR3 is 14 residues. CDR1 and CDR2 (germline): LNHDA, SQIVND (reference sequence). Trimming shortened V by 3 bases and J by 0 bases, and 8 bases separated the two germline ends. CDR3 DNA sequence: TGTGCCAGTAGTATGGGGCGGATGAACACTGAAGCTTTCTTT. Amino acid sequence: CASSMGRMNTEAFF. The complete variable domain, with remaining parts taken from reference TRBV19 and TRBJ1-1, reads DGGITQSPKYLFRKEGQNVTLSCEQNLNHDAMYWYRQDPGQGLRLIYYSQIVNDFQKGDIAEGYSVSREKKESFPLTVTSAQKNPTAFYLCASSMGRMNTEAFFGQGTRLTVV.

The chain links TRBV9 to TRBJ2-1; either TRBD1 or TRBD2 may supply D (5 bases each). CDR1 and CDR2 (germline): SGDLS, YYNGEE. This CDR3 is built from 15 residues. V shed 0 bases and J shed 4 bases, with 11 bases lying between them. The CDR3 is CASSVGGNRYNEQFF. As DNA, the CDR3 is TGTGCCAGCAGCGTAGGGGGGAACCGATACAATGAGCAGTTCTTC.

This clone was observed once. V usage is TRBV11-2 and J usage is TRBJ2-1; D is perhaps TRBD2 (6 bases). Trimming took 1 base from V and 7 from J, leaving 8 bases between them. The CDR3 length is 13 residues. The germline V gene encodes CDR1 SGHAT and CDR2 FQNNGV. CDR3 sequence reads: CASSLGRGNEQFF. The CDR3 DNA sequence: TGTGCCAGCAGCTTAGGTCGGGGGAATGAGCAGTTCTTC.

Note on this clone: This same CDR3 is encoded by further DNA sequences in the sample. This chain joins TRBV12-3 or TRBV12-4 and TRBJ2-7; D gene unclear. The germline V and J ends were trimmed by 3 bases and 2 bases, with 8 bases remaining between them. This CDR3 is 13 amino acids long. CDR3 DNA: TGTGCCAGCAGTTTGGCTGGGGCCTACGAGCAGTACTTC. Its protein is CASSLAGAYEQYF.